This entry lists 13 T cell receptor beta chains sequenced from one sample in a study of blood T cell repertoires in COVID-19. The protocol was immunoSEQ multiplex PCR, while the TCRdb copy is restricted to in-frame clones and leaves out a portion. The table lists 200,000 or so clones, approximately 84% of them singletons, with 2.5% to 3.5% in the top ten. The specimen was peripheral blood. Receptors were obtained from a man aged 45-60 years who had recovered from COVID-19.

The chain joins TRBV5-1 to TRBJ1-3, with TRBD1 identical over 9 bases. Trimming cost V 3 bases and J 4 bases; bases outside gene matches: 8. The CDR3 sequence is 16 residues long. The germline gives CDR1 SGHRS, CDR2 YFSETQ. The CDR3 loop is CASSSTGQGFGNTIYF. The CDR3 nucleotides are TGCGCCAGCAGCTCCACGGGACAGGGATTCGGAAACACCATATATTTT.

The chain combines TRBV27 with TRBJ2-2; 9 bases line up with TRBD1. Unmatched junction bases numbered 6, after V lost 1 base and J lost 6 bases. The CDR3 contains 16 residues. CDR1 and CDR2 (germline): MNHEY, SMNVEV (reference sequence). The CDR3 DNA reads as TGTGCCAGCAGTTTATTAGGGACAGGGTACTCCGGGGAGCTGTTTTTT. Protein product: CASSLLGTGYSGELFF.

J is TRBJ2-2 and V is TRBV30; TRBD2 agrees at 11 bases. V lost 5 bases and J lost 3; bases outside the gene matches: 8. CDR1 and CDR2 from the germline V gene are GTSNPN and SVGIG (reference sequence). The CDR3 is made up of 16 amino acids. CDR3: CAWVSGRAEDTGELFF. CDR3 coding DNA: TGTGCCTGGGTTAGCGGGAGGGCCGAGGACACCGGGGAGCTGTTTTTT.

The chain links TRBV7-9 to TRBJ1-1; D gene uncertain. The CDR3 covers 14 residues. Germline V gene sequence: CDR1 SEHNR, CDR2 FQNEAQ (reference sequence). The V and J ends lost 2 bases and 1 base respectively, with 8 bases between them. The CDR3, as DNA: TGTGCCAGCAGCTTACAAGCGGGGAACACTGAAGCTTTCTTT. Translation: CASSLQAGNTEAFF.

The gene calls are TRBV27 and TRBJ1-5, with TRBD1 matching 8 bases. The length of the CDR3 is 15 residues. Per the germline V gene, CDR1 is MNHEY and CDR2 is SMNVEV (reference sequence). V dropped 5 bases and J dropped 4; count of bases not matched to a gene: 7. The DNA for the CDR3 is TGTGCCAGCAGTCCCCGGACAGGGTTGAATCAGCCCCAGCATTTT. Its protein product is CASSPRTGLNQPQHF.

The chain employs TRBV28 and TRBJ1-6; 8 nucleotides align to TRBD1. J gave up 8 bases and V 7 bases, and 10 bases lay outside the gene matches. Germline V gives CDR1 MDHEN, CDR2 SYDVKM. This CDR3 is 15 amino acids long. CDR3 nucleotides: TGTGCCAGCACCCAAACGGGACAGGATTATTCACCCCTCCACTTT. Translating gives CASTQTGQDYSPLHF.

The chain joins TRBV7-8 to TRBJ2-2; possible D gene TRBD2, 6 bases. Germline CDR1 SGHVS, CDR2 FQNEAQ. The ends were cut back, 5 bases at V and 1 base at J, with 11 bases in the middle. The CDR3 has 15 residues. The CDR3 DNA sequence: TGTGCCAGCAGCCCCAGCGGGTTGAACACCGGGGAGCTGTTTTTT. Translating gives CASSPSGLNTGELFF. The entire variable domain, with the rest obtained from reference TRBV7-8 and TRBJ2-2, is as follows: GAGVSQSPRYKVAKRGQDVALRCDPISGHVSLFWYQQALGQGPEFLTYFQNEAQLDKSGLPSDRFFAERPEGSVSTLKIQRTQQEDSAVYLCASSPSGLNTGELFFGEGSRLTVL.

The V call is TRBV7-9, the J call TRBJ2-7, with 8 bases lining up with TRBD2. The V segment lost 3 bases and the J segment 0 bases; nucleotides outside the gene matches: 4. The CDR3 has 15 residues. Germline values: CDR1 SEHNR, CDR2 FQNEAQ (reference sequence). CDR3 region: CASSFLAGDSYEQYF. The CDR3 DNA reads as TGTGCCAGCAGCTTCCTAGCGGGTGACTCCTACGAGCAGTACTTC.

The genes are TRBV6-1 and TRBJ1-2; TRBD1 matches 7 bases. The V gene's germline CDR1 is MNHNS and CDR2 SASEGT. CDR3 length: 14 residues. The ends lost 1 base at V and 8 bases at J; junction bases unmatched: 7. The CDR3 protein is CASSEGTGAGGYTF. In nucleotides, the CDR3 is TGTGCCAGCAGTGAAGGAACAGGGGCGGGCGGCTACACCTTC.

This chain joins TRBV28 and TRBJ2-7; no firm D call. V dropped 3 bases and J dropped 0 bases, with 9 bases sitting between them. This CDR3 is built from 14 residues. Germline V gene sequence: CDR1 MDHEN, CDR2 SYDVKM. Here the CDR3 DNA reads TGTGCCAGCAGTTTTATTCTAAGCTCCTACGAGCAGTACTTC. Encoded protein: CASSFILSSYEQYF.

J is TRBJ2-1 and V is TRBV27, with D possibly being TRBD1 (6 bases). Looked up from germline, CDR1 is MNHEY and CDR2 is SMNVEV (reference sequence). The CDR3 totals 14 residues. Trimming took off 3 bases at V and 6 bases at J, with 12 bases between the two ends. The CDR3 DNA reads TGTGCCAGCAGTTTCGTTGGGACACCCAATGAGCAGTTCTTC. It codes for CASSFVGTPNEQFF.

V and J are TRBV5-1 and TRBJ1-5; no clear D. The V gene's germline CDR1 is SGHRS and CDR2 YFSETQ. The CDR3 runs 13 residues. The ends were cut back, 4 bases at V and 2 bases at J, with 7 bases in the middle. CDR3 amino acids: CASSVSGNQPQHF. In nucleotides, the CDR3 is TGCGCCAGCAGCGTATCAGGCAATCAGCCCCAGCATTTT.

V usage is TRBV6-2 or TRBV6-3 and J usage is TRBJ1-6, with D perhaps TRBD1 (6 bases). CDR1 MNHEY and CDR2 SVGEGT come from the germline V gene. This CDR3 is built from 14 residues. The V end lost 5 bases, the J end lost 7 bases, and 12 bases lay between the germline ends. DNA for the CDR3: TGTGCCAGCAGTCCCACAGGGACGAATTCACCCCTCCACTTT. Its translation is CASSPTGTNSPLHF.